The present TCR beta chain was sequenced within a study of metastatic and nonmetastatic thyroid tumors. Study context: The authors compared repertoires across blood and tumor or nodule tissue from malignant and benign thyroid patients. Study results and caveats: The reported finding was significantly higher TCR beta diversity in malignant thyroid tumors relative to benign nodules, in blood and tumor.

Patients were all untreated before their thyroid surgery. Comment on this clone: No antigen is known for it.

Germline CDR1 reads ENHRY; CDR2 reads SYGVKD. The CDR3 has 13 residues. Trimming took 10 bases from V and 2 from J, leaving 13 bases between them. In the original workflow: The study built a papillary thyroid cancer distant-metastasis classifier from CDR3 differences across clinicopathological groups. TCRdb reanalyzed the PCR reads via MiXCR. The V and J calls shown here were made by TCRdb, not taken from the authors' results. This sample carries some 20,000 clones, more than 35% of them seen once, and the ten largest clones take roughly a quarter. The clonotype was recovered from a female donor with papillary thyroid cancer or a benign thyroid nodule (not recorded which). Some clones in this sample may be carry-over from other donors' samples. Sequencing was done on a sample of tumor tissue. This chain links TRBV10-3 with TRBJ2-3; possibly TRBD2 for D (5 bases). CDR3 region: CATRSGPTDTQYF. In nucleotides, the CDR3 is TGTGCCACCAGGAGCGGCCCCACAGATACGCAGTATTTT.